This T cell receptor beta chain was documented in a study of cytomegalovirus exposure and HLA in healthy donors. Study context: An analysis done earlier identified about 120 million unique TCR beta sequences from about 179 million T cells. Study conclusions and caveats: Information on immune exposure was restricted to one variable (CMV serostatus). In a later analysis, donors in an Asian-associated ancestry cluster reportedly had fewer N-insertions in productive TCRs than the cohort mean.

Trimming cost V 4 bases and J 7 bases, with 11 bases left between them. The CDR3 runs 13 residues. Per germline, CDR1 SGHVS and CDR2 FNYEAQ. On this clone itself: Its antigen is currently unknown. Other DNA sequences within the sample encode an identical CDR3.

Researchers ran the PCR with 60 Vbeta and 13 Jbeta primers. Sequencing used immunoSEQ multiplex PCR; TCRdb keeps in-frame clones, though not all of them. This table holds under 150,000 clones, roughly four fifths found once. Although they were nominally healthy when sampled, donors likely had unrecorded immune exposures. The rearrangement uses TRBV7-6 and TRBJ2-1; a weak D match, TRBD1 (6 bases). The source material was PBMCs. The source is a boy younger than 10 in good health and CMV-seronegative. As DNA, the CDR3 is TGTGCCAGCAGCTCTACTAGGGGGAATGAGCAGTTCTTC. It translates to CASSSTRGNEQFF.